Each of the 16 T cell receptor beta chains below was sequenced from the same sample in a study of blood T cell repertoires in COVID-19. Sequenced by immunoSEQ multiplex PCR; TCRdb stores in-frame clones only, minus some. The profile shows over 300,000 clones, roughly 83% of them singletons. Source material: peripheral blood. Receptors were obtained from a woman aged 45-60 years with acute or convalescent COVID-19.

The rearrangement links TRBV7-8 to TRBJ2-5, with D uncertain. Germline V CDR1 and CDR2: SGHVS, FQNEAQ. This CDR3 is 13 amino acids long. V lost 5 bases and J 3 bases, leaving 10 bases between the germline ends. In DNA form, the CDR3 reads TGTGCCAGCAGCGCCAGGATGAAAGAGACCCAGTACTTC. Amino acids: CASSARMKETQYF.

The V and J genes are TRBV9 and TRBJ1-2, with 7 bases lining up with TRBD1. Germline CDR1 reads SGDLS; CDR2 reads YYNGEE. After removal of 3 bases from V and 3 bases from J, the junction contained 8 bases not matched to a gene. CDR3 length: 15 amino acids. The CDR3 protein is CASSGRDSLHYGYTF. CDR3 coding DNA: TGTGCCAGCAGCGGACGGGACAGTCTCCACTATGGCTACACCTTC.

The sample holds one count of this clone. The rearrangement links TRBV9 to TRBJ2-3; 8 bases line up with TRBD2. Germline assignment: CDR1 SGDLS and CDR2 YYNGEE. V was clipped by 2 bases and J by 8 bases; unmatched bases: 10. The CDR3 covers 15 residues. CDR3 DNA: TGTGCCAGCAGCGTCGCGGGAGGTGGGTTGGCTACGCAGTATTTT. The encoded protein is CASSVAGGGLATQYF.

CDR3 bases: TGTGCCAGTAGTGGACTCCCGGGCAGGATAGTACTCTATGGCTACACCTTC. Protein: CASSGLPGRIVLYGYTF. The chain employs TRBV19 and TRBJ1-2, with D hard to call. The germline gives CDR1 LNHDA, CDR2 SQIVND (reference sequence). V was clipped by 5 bases and J by 4 bases, with 23 bases between them. The CDR3 runs to 17 residues.

The rearrangement links TRBV28 to TRBJ2-1, with D uncertain. V was trimmed by 2 bases and J by 5 bases, leaving 4 bases between them. This CDR3 comprises 12 residues. In germline, CDR1 is MDHEN, CDR2 SYDVKM. DNA of the CDR3: TGTGCCAGCAGTTTACTTAACAATGAGCAGTTCTTC. Amino acids: CASSLLNNEQFF.

V is TRBV5-8 and J is TRBJ2-7; 10 bases map to TRBD1. V dropped 4 bases and J dropped 5; count of bases not matched to a gene: 6. CDR3 size: 14 residues. CDR1 is SGHTS and CDR2 is YDEGEE in the germline V gene. As DNA, the CDR3 is TGTGCCAGCAGCACGGGACAGGGGCTACACGAGCAGTACTTC. This encodes CASSTGQGLHEQYF.

This chain links TRBV5-1 with TRBJ2-5; D remains ambiguous. V lost 1 base and J 3 bases, leaving 13 bases between the germline ends. Germline values: CDR1 SGHRS, CDR2 YFSETQ. This CDR3 contains 15 residues. CDR3: CASSLSSGAKETQYF. Here the CDR3 DNA reads TGCGCCAGCAGCTTGTCCTCTGGAGCGAAAGAGACCCAGTACTTC.

In nucleotides, the CDR3 is TGTGCCAGCAGCGTAGGGACTAGCGGGAGCGGCGGGGAGCTGTTTTTT. The encoded protein is CASSVGTSGSGGELFF. The chain joins TRBV9 to TRBJ2-2; 13 bases match TRBD2. V was pared by 0 bases and J by 7 bases, with 3 bases of the junction left unmatched. Germline CDR1 and CDR2: SGDLS and YYNGEE. This CDR3 has 16 residues.

This chain uses TRBV28 with TRBJ2-7; 7 nucleotides align to TRBD2. Germline V gene sequence: CDR1 MDHEN, CDR2 SYDVKM. CDR3 length: 16 residues. V gave up 4 bases and J gave up 2 bases; unmatched junction bases: 11. CDR3 sequence reads: CASSWDSAGVTYEQYF. The CDR3 coding sequence is TGTGCCAGCAGTTGGGACTCGGCGGGAGTGACCTACGAGCAGTACTTC. The full variable domain, completed using reference TRBV28 and TRBJ2-7, is DVKVTQSSRYLVKRTGEKVFLECVQDMDHENMFWYRQDPGLGLRLIYFSYDVKMKEKGDIPEGYSVSREKKERFSLILESASTNQTSMYLCASSWDSAGVTYEQYFGPGTRLTVT.

This chain connects TRBV20-1 to TRBJ1-2; TRBD1 is a possible D gene (5 bases). V was trimmed by 3 bases and J by 6 bases, leaving 14 bases between them. CDR1 DFQATT and CDR2 SNEGSKA come from the germline V gene (reference sequence). This CDR3 has 13 amino acids. The CDR3: CSASRGMNDGYTF. CDR3 nucleotides: TGCAGTGCTAGTCGGGGGATGAACGATGGCTACACCTTC.

This clone was detected only a few times. This sequence joins TRBV6-4 and TRBJ2-7; 12 nucleotides match TRBD2. Germline CDR1 and CDR2: MRHNA and SNTAGT. The CDR3 sequence is 16 residues long. V dropped 6 bases and J dropped 1; count of bases not matched to a gene: 7. The CDR3 sequence is CASSPVGTSGSYEQYF. CDR3 DNA sequence: TGTGCCAGCAGCCCCGTAGGGACTAGCGGGTCCTACGAGCAGTACTTC.

The CDR3 DNA is TGCGCCAGCAGCCAAGACGGCCCTAGCTCCCAATACAATGAGCAGTTCTTC. Protein product: CASSQDGPSSQYNEQFF. This sequence joins TRBV4-1 and TRBJ2-1, with D possibly matching TRBD2 (5 bases). This CDR3 comprises 17 residues. Germline V gene lookup returns CDR1 MGHRA and CDR2 YSYEKL. Trimming stripped 0 bases from V and 4 bases from J, with 16 bases between.

This chain links TRBV2 with TRBJ1-4; 8 nucleotides match TRBD1. Losses at the gene ends were 7 bases for V and 6 bases for J; bases not matched to a gene: 10. Germline CDR1 reads SNHLY; CDR2 reads FYNNEI. The CDR3 runs to 15 residues. The CDR3 region is CASTSDRGGDEKLFF. The DNA for the CDR3 is TGTGCCAGCACCTCCGACAGGGGCGGGGATGAAAAACTGTTTTTT.

The rearrangement links TRBV6-5 to TRBJ1-3; 7 bases agree with TRBD1. Germline CDR1 MNHEY, CDR2 SVGAGI. The CDR3 sequence is 16 residues long. Unmatched junction bases numbered 5, after V lost 2 bases and J lost 1 base. The CDR3, as DNA: TGTGCCAGCAGTTACCCGCCACAGGGGTCTGGAAACACCATATATTTT. Its translation is CASSYPPQGSGNTIYF.

The chain recombines TRBV5-1 with TRBJ2-7; the match to TRBD2 covers 8 bases. Germline V gene data show CDR1 as SGHRS and CDR2 as YFSETQ. This CDR3 is 15 amino acids long. Trimming cost V 1 base and J 5 bases; bases outside gene matches: 8. The CDR3 DNA sequence: TGCGCCAGCAGCTTGACATTAGCGGGACCGAACGAGCAGTACTTC. It codes for CASSLTLAGPNEQYF.

The chain uses TRBV15 and TRBJ1-2; D is unresolved. This CDR3 region has 15 residues. Between the trimmed V and J ends, which lost 0 bases and 6 bases, there was a span of 14 bases. Germline CDR1 and CDR2: LNHNV and YYDKDF (reference sequence). CDR3 DNA sequence: TGTGCCACCAGCAGAGATAACGGGAATTGGGATGGCTACACCTTC. It is translated as CATSRDNGNWDGYTF.